These 29 T cell receptor beta chains were sequenced from one sample in a study of shared clonotypes between healthy human individuals. Profiling relied on immunoSEQ multiplex PCR, and the TCRdb table lists in-frame clones only, not all of them. This sample has over a million clones, with 78% found just once. The sequenced sample was memory CD4+ T cells from PBMCs. Subset given: CD45RA-negative fraction. Receptors were obtained from a man aged 18 to 29 in good health. Some clones in this sample may be carry-over from other donors' samples.

The chain carries TRBV19 and TRBJ2-3; D gene ambiguous. The CDR3 spans 17 residues. Germline CDR1 is LNHDA and CDR2 is SQIVND (reference sequence). V was pared by 1 base and J by 1 base, with 15 bases between. In nucleotides, the CDR3 is TGTGCCAGTAGTATAGCCCAGAATTGGGAACGCACAGATACGCAGTATTTT. The encoded protein is CASSIAQNWERTDTQYF.

The chain employs TRBV7-9 and TRBJ2-2; 7 bases map to TRBD2. Losses at the gene ends were 2 bases for V and 7 bases for J; bases not matched to a gene: 16. Germline lookup yields CDR1 SEHNR and CDR2 FQNEAQ (reference sequence). The CDR3 covers 18 residues. CDR3 region: CASSLNFPAGEGSGELFF. CDR3 DNA: TGTGCCAGCAGCTTAAATTTCCCGGCGGGAGAGGGTAGCGGGGAGCTGTTTTTT.

DNA for the CDR3: TGTGCCTGGAGTTCAACCGGCGGGACAGCAAACACCTTC. It is translated as CAWSSTGGTANTF. This chain links TRBV30 with TRBJ1-2, with TRBD1 identical over 7 bases. The germline V gene encodes CDR1 GTSNPN and CDR2 SVGIG (reference sequence). The CDR3 consists of 13 residues. The V and J ends lost 2 bases and 12 bases, in that order; junction bases with no gene match: 12.

V usage is TRBV15 and J usage is TRBJ2-7; 12 bases agree with TRBD2. Germline values: CDR1 LNHNV, CDR2 YYDKDF (reference sequence). Germline trimming cut 2 bases from V and 1 base from J; bases unmatched to any gene: 6. The CDR3 is made up of 17 amino acids. The CDR3 region is CATSRRLAGVGSYEQYF. Written as DNA, the CDR3 is TGTGCCACCAGCAGACGACTAGCGGGAGTTGGGTCCTACGAGCAGTACTTC. The full variable domain, its missing parts supplied by reference TRBV15 and TRBJ2-7, is DAMVIQNPRYQVTQFGKPVTLSCSQTLNHNVMYWYQQKSSQAPKLLFHYYDKDFNNEADTPDNFQSRRPNTSFCFLDIRSPGLGDTAMYLCATSRRLAGVGSYEQYFGPGTRLTVT.

With respect to this clone: Other DNA sequences from this sample encode an identical CDR3 as well. This chain connects TRBV9 to TRBJ2-7; the match to TRBD2 covers 7 bases. Germline lookup yields CDR1 SGDLS and CDR2 YYNGEE. V dropped 0 bases and J dropped 4; count of bases not matched to a gene: 7. The CDR3 loop spans 15 amino acids. For the CDR3, the DNA is TGTGCCAGCAGCGTAGGTCCGGGACTAACTTACGAGCAGTACTTC. It specifies CASSVGPGLTYEQYF.

V usage is TRBV5-1 and J usage is TRBJ2-3, with no clear D. Germline loops: CDR1 SGHRS, CDR2 YFSETQ. V lost 2 bases and J 1 base, leaving 11 bases between the germline ends. This CDR3 has 15 residues. CDR3 amino acids: CASSLGIGGTDTQYF. In DNA, the CDR3 is TGCGCCAGCAGCTTAGGTATTGGGGGCACAGATACGCAGTATTTT.

About this clone itself: This same CDR3 is encoded by further DNA sequences in the sample. The rearrangement joins TRBV5-4 to TRBJ2-3, with 12 positions matching TRBD2. From germline, CDR1 is SGHNT and CDR2 YYREEE (reference sequence). The CDR3 covers 16 residues. Trimming cost V 4 bases and J 0 bases; bases outside gene matches: 3. CDR3 DNA: TGTGCCAGCAGCCACGGACTAGCGGGAAGCACAGATACGCAGTATTTT. Amino acid sequence: CASSHGLAGSTDTQYF.

This clone has a count of ten or more. Other DNA sequences in the same sample also yield this CDR3. This sequence joins TRBV7-9 and TRBJ2-7, with D uncertain. Germline V gene sequence: CDR1 SEHNR, CDR2 FQNEAQ (reference sequence). The ends were cut back, 5 bases at V and 0 bases at J, with 11 bases in the middle. The CDR3 has 14 residues. CDR3 in DNA: TGTGCCAGCAGCCGCGGACGGCTCTCCTACGAGCAGTACTTC. Residues: CASSRGRLSYEQYF.

The CDR3 DNA sequence: TGTGCCAGCAGCCAGGCTGGGTTGGGCAATGAAAAACTGTTTTTT. Translation gives CASSQAGLGNEKLFF. The rearrangement joins TRBV6-6 to TRBJ1-4; D call uncertain. Germline-derived CDR1 and CDR2 are MNHNY and SVGAGI (reference sequence). Trimming shortened V by 6 bases and J by 5 bases, and 16 bases separated the two germline ends. This CDR3 has 15 amino acids.

V usage is TRBV19 and J usage is TRBJ1-5; D is unresolved. This CDR3 comprises 16 residues. Germline CDR1 reads LNHDA; CDR2 reads SQIVND (reference sequence). V shed 4 bases and J shed 1 base, with 14 bases lying between them. Here the CDR3 DNA reads TGTGCCAGTAGTAATCCCCGATCGAGAAGCAATCAGCCCCAGCATTTT. Translated: CASSNPRSRSNQPQHF.

The chain joins TRBV18 to TRBJ2-1; perhaps D is TRBD1 or TRBD2 (5 bases each). The germline CDR1 and CDR2 sequences are KGHSH and LQKENI. The CDR3 extends over 15 amino acids. The V gene lost 1 base and the J gene lost 6 bases, with 13 bases spanning the gap. The CDR3 DNA reads TGTGCCAGCTCACCACTTGCCGTGAGGGGCAATGAGCAGTTCTTC. Translating it yields CASSPLAVRGNEQFF.

As regards this clone: This may stem from a read error, because a much larger clone lies one nucleotide away. The chain recombines TRBV4-2 with TRBJ2-7; 8 positions match TRBD1. The CDR3 runs 15 residues. CDR1 LGHNA and CDR2 YNFKEQ come from the germline V gene. Trimming at V came to 4 bases and at J to 0 bases, leaving 5 bases not matched to a gene. The CDR3 spells CASSPRQGSSYEQYF. CDR3 sequence (DNA): TGTGCCAGCAGCCCGCGACAGGGGAGCTCCTACGAGCAGTACTTC.

The chain has TRBV28 and TRBJ2-7; 8 bases are a match to TRBD2. Trimming removed 2 bases from V and 2 bases from J; junction bases left unmatched: 5. Germline CDR1 and CDR2: MDHEN and SYDVKM. The CDR3 consists of 15 residues. This chain's CDR3 is CASSLTGTRTYEQYF. The CDR3, as DNA: TGTGCCAGCAGTTTAACCGGGACTAGGACCTACGAGCAGTACTTC.

The gene calls are TRBV5-4 and TRBJ2-6; D is perhaps TRBD2 (6 bases). The CDR3 sequence is 16 residues long. The germline CDR1 and CDR2 sequences are SGHNT and YYREEE (reference sequence). V was cut by 4 bases and J by 4 bases, with 15 bases left in between. Here the CDR3 reads CASSTGGRGGANVLTF. DNA for the CDR3: TGTGCCAGCAGCACCGGGGGTCGCGGAGGGGCCAACGTCCTGACTTTC.

As to this clone: A much more abundant neighbour one base away suggests this may be a read error. The chain joins TRBV28 to TRBJ2-7; D not certain. This CDR3 region has 11 residues. Trimming removed 4 bases at V and 2 bases at J, with 3 bases between. Germline CDR1 MDHEN, CDR2 SYDVKM. The CDR3 bases are TGTGCCAGCAGTTATCCCTACGAGCAGTACTTC. It is translated as CASSYPYEQYF.

This clone occurred once. The chain uses TRBV30 and TRBJ1-2; D may be TRBD1 (5 bases). CDR1 and CDR2 from the germline V gene are GTSNPN and SVGIG (reference sequence). Trimming removed 4 bases at V and 2 bases at J, with 14 bases between. CDR3 length: 14 residues. CDR3 DNA sequence: TGTGCCTGGACCCGCCCGACAGCCAACTATGGCTACACCTTC. This codes for CAWTRPTANYGYTF.

This chain connects TRBV7-2 to TRBJ2-7; D may be TRBD2 (7 bases). Germline V gene lookup returns CDR1 SGHTA and CDR2 FQGNSA. V shed 2 bases and J shed 5 bases, with 13 bases lying between them. The CDR3 spans 14 residues. CDR3 sequence reads: CASSLQSGGHEQYF. The CDR3 nucleotides are TGTGCCAGCAGCTTACAGTCGGGGGGCCACGAGCAGTACTTC.

This clone was detected only a few times. Other DNA sequences of this sample code for an identical CDR3. The rearrangement links TRBV18 to TRBJ2-5; the D is unclear. The germline V gene has CDR1 KGHSH and CDR2 LQKENI. V lost 2 bases and J 5 bases, leaving 9 bases between the germline ends. This CDR3 has 13 amino acids. Here the CDR3 reads CASSPGLEETQYF. The CDR3 DNA reads TGTGCCAGCTCACCAGGTCTAGAGGAGACCCAGTACTTC.

This chain joins TRBV7-9 and TRBJ1-1; 9 nucleotides agree with TRBD1. The length of the CDR3 is 13 residues. With 7 bases clipped from V and 3 bases from J, the junction kept 3 bases outside the gene matches. Germline loops: CDR1 SEHNR, CDR2 FQNEAQ (reference sequence). The CDR3 DNA follows: TGTGCCAGCACCAGGGACAGGGACACTGAAGCTTTCTTT. This sequence encodes CASTRDRDTEAFF.

This clone has only a few counts. This sequence joins TRBV4-2 and TRBJ2-3, with 8 positions matching TRBD1. This CDR3 has 17 amino acids. In germline, CDR1 is LGHNA, CDR2 YNFKEQ. V dropped 3 bases and J dropped 2; count of bases not matched to a gene: 10. The CDR3 coding sequence is TGTGCCAGCAGCCACCACCGGGACAGGAGCTACACAGATACGCAGTATTTT. Its protein product is CASSHHRDRSYTDTQYF.

The J gene is TRBJ2-7, the V gene TRBV11-2; D is uncertain. This CDR3 contains 11 residues. Germline CDR1 is SGHAT and CDR2 is FQNNGV. V was trimmed by 2 bases and J by 5 bases, leaving 4 bases between them. CDR3 residues: CASSLLNEQYF. In DNA, the CDR3 is TGTGCCAGCAGCTTATTGAACGAGCAGTACTTC.

The chain carries TRBV4-2 and TRBJ1-2, with a possible D match to TRBD1 (6 bases). Germline CDR1 is LGHNA and CDR2 is YNFKEQ. The CDR3 extends over 16 amino acids. Deletions cut 0 bases from V and 4 bases from J, with 15 bases between. CDR3 amino acids: CASSQDEQGSIYGYTF. DNA for the CDR3: TGTGCCAGCAGCCAAGATGAGCAGGGGTCGATCTATGGCTACACCTTC.

V is TRBV5-4 and J is TRBJ2-5, with TRBD1 as a possible D gene (6 bases). Germline lookup yields CDR1 SGHNT and CDR2 YYREEE (reference sequence). With 3 bases removed from V and 2 bases from J, the gap between germline ends came to 14 bases. The CDR3 totals 15 residues. CDR3 in DNA: TGTGCCAGCAGCTCGGGGACACGGGATCAAGAGACCCAGTACTTC. Translated: CASSSGTRDQETQYF.

Regarding this clone: The sample has other DNA sequences that encode this CDR3 too. This chain connects TRBV29-1 to TRBJ1-1, with 7 bases fitting TRBD1. Germline V lookup: CDR1 SQVTM, CDR2 ANQGSEA. The CDR3 extends over 13 amino acids. V trimming: 3 bases; J trimming: 0 bases; junction bases outside the gene matches: 1. The CDR3 is CSVEGQMNTEAFF. DNA for the CDR3: TGCAGCGTTGAGGGACAGATGAACACTGAAGCTTTCTTT.

V and J are TRBV27 and TRBJ2-3; D is unclear. Trimming left V 5 bases short and J 2 bases short, with 11 bases between. Per germline, CDR1 MNHEY and CDR2 SMNVEV (reference sequence). The CDR3 consists of 14 residues. The CDR3 here is CASSLAKSTDTQYF. The CDR3 DNA follows: TGTGCCAGCAGTCTTGCAAAGTCCACAGATACGCAGTATTTT.

The chain links TRBV9 to TRBJ1-5; tentatively, D is TRBD1 (5 bases). From germline, CDR1 is SGDLS and CDR2 YYNGEE. CDR3 length: 15 residues. Trimming took 3 bases from V and 0 from J, leaving 10 bases between them. The CDR3, as DNA: TGTGCCAGCAGCGCCCGACAGATTAGCAATCAGCCCCAGCATTTT. Encoded protein: CASSARQISNQPQHF.

Of note for this clone: The sample has other DNA sequences that encode this CDR3 too. V gene TRBV29-1 combines with J gene TRBJ2-3, with 7 positions matching TRBD2. The CDR3 runs to 13 residues. The V and J ends lost 4 bases and 2 bases, in that order; junction bases with no gene match: 3. Germline CDR1 SQVTM, CDR2 ANQGSEA. CDR3 coding DNA: TGCAGCGTTGGGAGCGGGAACACAGATACGCAGTATTTT. This codes for CSVGSGNTDTQYF.

As DNA, the CDR3 is TGTGCCAGCAGTGGACAGTTATCCGAAAAACTGTTTTTT. It yields the protein CASSGQLSEKLFF. This chain connects TRBV2 to TRBJ1-4; D is possibly TRBD1 (5 bases). The V gene's germline CDR1 is SNHLY and CDR2 FYNNEI. V was pared by 4 bases and J by 8 bases, with 11 bases between. CDR3 length: 13 amino acids. The full variable domain, its missing parts supplied by reference TRBV2 and TRBJ1-4, is EPEVTQTPSHQVTQMGQEVILRCVPISNHLYFYWYRQILGQKVEFLVSFYNNEISEKSEIFDDQFSVERPDGSNFTLKIRSTKLEDSAMYFCASSGQLSEKLFFGSGTQLSVL.

V usage is TRBV7-2 and J usage is TRBJ2-1, with 10 bases fitting TRBD1. Germline trimming cut 5 bases from V and 0 bases from J; bases unmatched to any gene: 4. The CDR3 sequence is 16 residues long. The germline V gene has CDR1 SGHTA and CDR2 FQGNSA. CDR3 DNA sequence: TGTGCCAGCAGCGAGGGACAGGGGCGCTCCTACAATGAGCAGTTCTTC. This encodes CASSEGQGRSYNEQFF.